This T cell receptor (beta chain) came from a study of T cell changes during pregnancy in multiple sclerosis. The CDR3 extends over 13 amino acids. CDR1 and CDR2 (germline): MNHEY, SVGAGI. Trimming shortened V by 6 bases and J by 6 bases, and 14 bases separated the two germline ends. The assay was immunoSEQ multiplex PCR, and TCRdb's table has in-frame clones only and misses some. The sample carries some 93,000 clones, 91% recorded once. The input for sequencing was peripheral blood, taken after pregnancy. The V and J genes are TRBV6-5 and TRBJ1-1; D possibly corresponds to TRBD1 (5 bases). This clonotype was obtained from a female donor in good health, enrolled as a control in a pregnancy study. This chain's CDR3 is CASSITGQPEAFF. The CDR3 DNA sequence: TGTGCCAGCAGCATCACAGGCCAACCTGAAGCTTTCTTT.